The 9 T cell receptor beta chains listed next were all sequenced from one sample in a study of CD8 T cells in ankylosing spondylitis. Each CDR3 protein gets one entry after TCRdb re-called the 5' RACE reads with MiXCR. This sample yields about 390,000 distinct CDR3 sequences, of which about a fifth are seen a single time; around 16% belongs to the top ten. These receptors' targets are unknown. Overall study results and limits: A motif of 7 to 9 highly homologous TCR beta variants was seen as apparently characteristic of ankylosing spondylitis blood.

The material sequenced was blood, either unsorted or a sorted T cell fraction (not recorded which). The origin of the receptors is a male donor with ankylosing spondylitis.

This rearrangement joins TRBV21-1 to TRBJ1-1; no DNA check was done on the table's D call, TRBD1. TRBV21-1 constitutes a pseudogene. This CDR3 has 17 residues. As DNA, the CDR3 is TGTGCCAGCAGCAAAGCGCTTTGGGGGGAGATGAACACTGAAGCTTTCTTT. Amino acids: CASSKALWGEMNTEAFF.

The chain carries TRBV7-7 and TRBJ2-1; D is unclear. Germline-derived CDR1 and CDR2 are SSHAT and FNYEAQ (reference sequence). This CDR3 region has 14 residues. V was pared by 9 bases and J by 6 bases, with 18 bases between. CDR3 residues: CASPPGGRANEQFF. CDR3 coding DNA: TGTGCCAGTCCCCCAGGCGGTAGGGCCAATGAGCAGTTCTTC. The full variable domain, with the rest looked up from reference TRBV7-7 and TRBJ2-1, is GAGVSQSPRYKVTKRGQDVTLRCDPISSHATLYWYQQALGQGPEFLTYFNYEAQPDKSGLPSDRFSAERPEGSISTLTIQRTEQRDSAMYRCASPPGGRANEQFFGPGTRLTVL.

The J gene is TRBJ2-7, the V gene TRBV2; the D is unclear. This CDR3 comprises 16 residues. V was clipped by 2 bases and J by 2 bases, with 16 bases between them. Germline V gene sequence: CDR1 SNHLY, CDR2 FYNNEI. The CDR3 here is CASSERAGRYPYEQYF. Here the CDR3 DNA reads TGTGCCAGCAGTGAACGTGCAGGAAGGTATCCCTACGAGCAGTACTTC.

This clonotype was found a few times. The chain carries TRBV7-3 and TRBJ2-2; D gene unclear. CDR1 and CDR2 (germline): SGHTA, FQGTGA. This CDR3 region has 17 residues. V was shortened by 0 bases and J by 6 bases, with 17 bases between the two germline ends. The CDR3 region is CASSLTSAVDSSGELFF. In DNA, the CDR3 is TGTGCCAGCAGCTTAACGTCTGCAGTCGACTCGTCCGGGGAGCTGTTTTTT.

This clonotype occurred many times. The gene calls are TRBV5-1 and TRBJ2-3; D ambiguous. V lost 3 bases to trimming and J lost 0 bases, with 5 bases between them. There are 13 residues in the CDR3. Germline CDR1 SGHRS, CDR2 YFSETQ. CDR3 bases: TGCGCCAGCAGCTCGGCTAGCACAGATACGCAGTATTTT. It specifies CASSSASTDTQYF.

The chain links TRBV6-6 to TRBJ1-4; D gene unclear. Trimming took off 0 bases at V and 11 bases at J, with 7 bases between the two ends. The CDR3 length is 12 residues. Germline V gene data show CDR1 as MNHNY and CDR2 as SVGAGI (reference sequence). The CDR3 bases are TGTGCCAGCAGTTACTCGGAACTCAAACTGTTTTTT. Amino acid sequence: CASSYSELKLFF.

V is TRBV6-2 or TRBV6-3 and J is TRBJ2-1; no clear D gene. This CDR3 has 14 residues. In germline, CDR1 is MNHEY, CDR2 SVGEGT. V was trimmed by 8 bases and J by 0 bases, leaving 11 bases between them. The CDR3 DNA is TGTGCCAGCGGAAGGGTCGGCTCCTACAATGAGCAGTTCTTC. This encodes CASGRVGSYNEQFF.

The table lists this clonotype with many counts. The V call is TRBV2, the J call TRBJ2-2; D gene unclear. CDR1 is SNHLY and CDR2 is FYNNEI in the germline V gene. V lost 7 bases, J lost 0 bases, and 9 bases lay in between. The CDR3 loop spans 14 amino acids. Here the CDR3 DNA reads TGTGCCAGCATCAAAGGTCCGAACACCGGGGAGCTGTTTTTT. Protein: CASIKGPNTGELFF.

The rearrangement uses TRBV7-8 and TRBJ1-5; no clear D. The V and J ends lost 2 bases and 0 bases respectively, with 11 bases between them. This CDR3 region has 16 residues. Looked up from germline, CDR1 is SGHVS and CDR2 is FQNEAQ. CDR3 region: CASSLLEVYSNQPQHF. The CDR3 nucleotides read TGTGCCAGCAGCTTATTGGAAGTTTATAGCAATCAGCCCCAGCATTTT.